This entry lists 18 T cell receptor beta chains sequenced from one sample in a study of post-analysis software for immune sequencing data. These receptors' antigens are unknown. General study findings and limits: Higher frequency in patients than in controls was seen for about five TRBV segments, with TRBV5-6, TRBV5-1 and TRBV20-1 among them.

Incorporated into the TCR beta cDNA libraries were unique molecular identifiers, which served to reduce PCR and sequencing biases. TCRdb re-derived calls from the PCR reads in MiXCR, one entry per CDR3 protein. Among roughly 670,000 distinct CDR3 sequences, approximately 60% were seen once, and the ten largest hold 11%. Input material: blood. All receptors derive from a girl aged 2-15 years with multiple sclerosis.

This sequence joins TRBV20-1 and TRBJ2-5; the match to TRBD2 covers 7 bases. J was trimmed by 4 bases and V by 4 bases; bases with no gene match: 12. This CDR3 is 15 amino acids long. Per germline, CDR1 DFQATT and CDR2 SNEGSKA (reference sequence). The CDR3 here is CSAIPRLGRGETQYF. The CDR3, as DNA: TGCAGTGCTATACCCCGCCTGGGGAGGGGAGAGACCCAGTACTTC.

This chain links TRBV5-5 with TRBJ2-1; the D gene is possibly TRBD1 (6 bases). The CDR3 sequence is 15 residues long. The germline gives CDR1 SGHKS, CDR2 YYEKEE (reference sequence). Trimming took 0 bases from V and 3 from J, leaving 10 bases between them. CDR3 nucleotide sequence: TGTGCCAGCAGCTTGGGACAGGATTACTACAATGAGCAGTTCTTC. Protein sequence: CASSLGQDYYNEQFF. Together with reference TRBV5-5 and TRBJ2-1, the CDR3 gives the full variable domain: DAGVTQSPTHLIKTRGQQVTLRCSPISGHKSVSWYQQVLGQGPQFIFQYYEKEERGRGNFPDRFSARQFPNYSSELNVNALLLGDSALYLCASSLGQDYYNEQFFGPGTRLTVL.

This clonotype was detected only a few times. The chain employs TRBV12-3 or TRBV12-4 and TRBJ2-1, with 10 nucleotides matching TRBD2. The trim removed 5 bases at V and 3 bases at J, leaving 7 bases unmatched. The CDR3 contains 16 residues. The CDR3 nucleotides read TGTGCCAGCAGTAGTAGCCTAGCGGGGGTCTACAATGAGCAGTTCTTC. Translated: CASSSSLAGVYNEQFF.

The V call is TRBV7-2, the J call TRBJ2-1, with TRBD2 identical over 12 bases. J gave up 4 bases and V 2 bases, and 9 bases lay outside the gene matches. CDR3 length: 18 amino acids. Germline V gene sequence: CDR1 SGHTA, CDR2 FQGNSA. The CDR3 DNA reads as TGTGCCAGCAGCTTAAAACTAGCGGGGGGCCTGGGGTACAATGAGCAGTTCTTC. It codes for CASSLKLAGGLGYNEQFF.

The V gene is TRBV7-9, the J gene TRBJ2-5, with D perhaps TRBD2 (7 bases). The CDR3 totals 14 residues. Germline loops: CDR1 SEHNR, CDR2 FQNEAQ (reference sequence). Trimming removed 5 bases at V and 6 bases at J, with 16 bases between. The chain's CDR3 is CASSPLGGRKTQYF. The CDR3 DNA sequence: TGTGCCAGCAGCCCACTCGGGGGGCGGAAGACCCAGTACTTC.

The CDR3 sequence: CASSSIQGWGTEAFF. CDR3 in DNA: TGTGCCAGCAGCTCTATACAGGGTTGGGGCACTGAAGCTTTCTTT. The chain employs TRBV6-5 and TRBJ1-1; weak D call: TRBD1 (6 bases). The CDR3 contains 15 residues. V lost 6 bases and J lost 4, with 18 bases in between. The germline CDR1 and CDR2 sequences are MNHEY and SVGAGI.

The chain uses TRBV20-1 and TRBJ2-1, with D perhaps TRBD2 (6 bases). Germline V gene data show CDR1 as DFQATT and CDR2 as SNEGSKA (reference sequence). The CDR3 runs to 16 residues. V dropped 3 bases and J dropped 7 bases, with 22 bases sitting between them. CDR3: CSASPPVGGMVNEQFF. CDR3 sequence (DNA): TGCAGTGCTAGCCCCCCGGTCGGCGGGATGGTGAATGAGCAGTTCTTC.

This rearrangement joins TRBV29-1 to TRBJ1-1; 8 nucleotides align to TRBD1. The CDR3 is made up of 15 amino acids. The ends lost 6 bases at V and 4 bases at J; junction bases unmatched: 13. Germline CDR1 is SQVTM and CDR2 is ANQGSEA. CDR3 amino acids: CSVAGAGGRGTEAFF. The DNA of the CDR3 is TGCAGCGTGGCCGGGGCAGGGGGCAGGGGCACTGAAGCTTTCTTT.

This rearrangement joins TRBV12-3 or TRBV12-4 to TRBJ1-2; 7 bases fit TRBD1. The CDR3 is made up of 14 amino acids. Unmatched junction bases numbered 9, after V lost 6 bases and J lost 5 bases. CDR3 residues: CASRAVGQWYGYTF. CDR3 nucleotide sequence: TGTGCCAGCAGAGCCGTGGGACAGTGGTATGGCTACACCTTC.

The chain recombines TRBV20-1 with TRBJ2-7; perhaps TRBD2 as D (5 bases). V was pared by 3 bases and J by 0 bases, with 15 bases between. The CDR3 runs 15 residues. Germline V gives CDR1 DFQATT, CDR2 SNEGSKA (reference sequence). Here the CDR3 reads CSASKGPDSSYEQYF. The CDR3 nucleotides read TGCAGTGCTAGTAAAGGACCGGACTCCTCCTACGAGCAGTACTTC.

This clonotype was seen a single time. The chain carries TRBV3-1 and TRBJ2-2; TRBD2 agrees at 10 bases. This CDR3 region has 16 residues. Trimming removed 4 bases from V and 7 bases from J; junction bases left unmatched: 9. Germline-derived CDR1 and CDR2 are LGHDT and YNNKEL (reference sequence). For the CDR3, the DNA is TGTGCCAGCAGCCTTCGGTCTAGCGGGAGTGTCGGGGAGCTGTTTTTT. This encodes CASSLRSSGSVGELFF.

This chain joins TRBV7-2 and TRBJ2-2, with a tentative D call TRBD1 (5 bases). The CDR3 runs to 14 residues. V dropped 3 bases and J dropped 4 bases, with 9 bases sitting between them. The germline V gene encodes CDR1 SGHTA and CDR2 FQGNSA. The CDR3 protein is CASSFTGPTGELFF. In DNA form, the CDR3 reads TGTGCCAGCAGCTTCACAGGTCCCACCGGGGAGCTGTTTTTT.

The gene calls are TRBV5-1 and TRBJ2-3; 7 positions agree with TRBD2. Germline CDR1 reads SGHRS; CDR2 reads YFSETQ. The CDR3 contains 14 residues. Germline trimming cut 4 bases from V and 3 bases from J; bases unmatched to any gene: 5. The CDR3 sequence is CASSAGLGTDTQYF. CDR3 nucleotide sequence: TGCGCCAGCAGCGCCGGACTAGGTACAGATACGCAGTATTTT.

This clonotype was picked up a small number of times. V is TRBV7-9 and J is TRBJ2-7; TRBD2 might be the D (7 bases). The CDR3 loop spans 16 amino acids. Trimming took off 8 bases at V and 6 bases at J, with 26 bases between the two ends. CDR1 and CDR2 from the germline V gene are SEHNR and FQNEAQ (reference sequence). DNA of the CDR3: TGTGCCAGCGCTCCAGTCGCGGGGGCAAGCGTCTTCGAGCAGTACTTC. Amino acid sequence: CASAPVAGASVFEQYF.

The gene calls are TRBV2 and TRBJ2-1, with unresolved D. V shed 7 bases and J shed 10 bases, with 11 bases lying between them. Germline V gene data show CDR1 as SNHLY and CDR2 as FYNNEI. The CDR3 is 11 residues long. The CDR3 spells CASKLRGEQFF. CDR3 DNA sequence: TGTGCCAGCAAGCTACGCGGAGAGCAGTTCTTC.

CDR3 sequence (DNA): TGCAGCGACAGCAATCAGGGATGTAGTCCCTACGAGCAGTACTTC. This codes for CSDSNQGCSPYEQYF. This rearrangement joins TRBV29-1 to TRBJ2-7; D is perhaps TRBD1 (5 bases). There are 15 residues in the CDR3. Per germline, CDR1 SQVTM and CDR2 ANQGSEA. The V end lost 7 bases, the J end lost 2 bases, and 21 bases lay between the germline ends.

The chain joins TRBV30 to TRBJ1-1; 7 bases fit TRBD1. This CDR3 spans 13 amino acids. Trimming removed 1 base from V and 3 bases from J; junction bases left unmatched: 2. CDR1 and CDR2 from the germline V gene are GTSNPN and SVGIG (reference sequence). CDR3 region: CAWSGQGDTEAFF. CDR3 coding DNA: TGTGCCTGGAGTGGACAGGGAGACACTGAAGCTTTCTTT.

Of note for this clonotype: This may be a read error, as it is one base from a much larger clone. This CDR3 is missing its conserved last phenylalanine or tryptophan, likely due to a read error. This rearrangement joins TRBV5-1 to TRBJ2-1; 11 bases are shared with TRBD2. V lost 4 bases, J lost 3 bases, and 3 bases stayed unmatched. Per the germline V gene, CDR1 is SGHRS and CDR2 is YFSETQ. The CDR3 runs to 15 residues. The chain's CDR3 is CASSPTSGVYNEQFL. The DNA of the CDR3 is TGCGCCAGCAGCCCGACTAGCGGGGTCTACAATGAGCAGTTCTTA.